This T cell receptor beta chain came from a study of monozygotic twins with cystic fibrosis. A note on this clone: Its antigen is undetermined.

Germline V gives CDR1 SNHLY, CDR2 FYNNEI. CDR3 length equals 13 residues. V was shortened by 6 bases and J by 7 bases, with 12 bases between the two germline ends. TCRdb's table, derived via immunoSEQ multiplex PCR, lists solely in-frame clones and lacks some. The sample records fewer than 20,000 clones, 96% being singletons. Notes on the study in general: Unrelated CF individuals shared fewer identical clonotypes than monozygotic CF twins. Co-twins had the most similar V usage for 13 of 16 pairs, J for 8. Shared CDR3 numbers were not associated with age, concordance or severity. Clonality was generally low (median around 0.0098), higher in the most severe patients.

J is TRBJ1-4 and V is TRBV2, with D hard to call. Sequencing was performed on blood. This TCR was sampled from a girl under 10 years old with cystic fibrosis. The CDR3 nucleotides read TGTGCCAGCAGACCGGGCCAAAGTGAAAAACTGTTTTTT. Encoded protein: CASRPGQSEKLFF. Full variable domain (missing parts from reference TRBV2 and TRBJ1-4): EPEVTQTPSHQVTQMGQEVILRCVPISNHLYFYWYRQILGQKVEFLVSFYNNEISEKSEIFDDQFSVERPDGSNFTLKIRSTKLEDSAMYFCASRPGQSEKLFFGSGTQLSVL.